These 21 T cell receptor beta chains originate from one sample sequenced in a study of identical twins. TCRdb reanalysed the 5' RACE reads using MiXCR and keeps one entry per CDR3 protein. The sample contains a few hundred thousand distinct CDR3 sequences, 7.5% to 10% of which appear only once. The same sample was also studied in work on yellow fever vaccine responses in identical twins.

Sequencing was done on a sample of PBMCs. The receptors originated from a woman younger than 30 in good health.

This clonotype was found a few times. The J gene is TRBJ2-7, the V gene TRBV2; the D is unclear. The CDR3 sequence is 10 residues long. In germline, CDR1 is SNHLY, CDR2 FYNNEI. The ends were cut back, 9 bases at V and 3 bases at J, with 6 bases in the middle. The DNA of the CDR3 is TGTGCCAGTTACTACTACGAGCAGTACTTC. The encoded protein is CASYYYEQYF.

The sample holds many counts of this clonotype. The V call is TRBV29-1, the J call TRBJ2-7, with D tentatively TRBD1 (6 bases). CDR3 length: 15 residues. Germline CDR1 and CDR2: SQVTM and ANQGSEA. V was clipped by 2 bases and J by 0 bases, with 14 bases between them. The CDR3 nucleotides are TGCAGCGTTGAATTTGCAGGGGCGAGCTCCTACGAGCAGTACTTC. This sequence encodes CSVEFAGASSYEQYF.

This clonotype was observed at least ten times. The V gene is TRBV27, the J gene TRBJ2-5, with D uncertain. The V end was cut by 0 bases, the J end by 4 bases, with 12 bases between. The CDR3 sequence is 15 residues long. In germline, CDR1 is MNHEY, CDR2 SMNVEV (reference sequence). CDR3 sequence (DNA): TGTGCCAGCAGTTTATCGTTAGGCTCGGGAGAGACCCAGTACTTC. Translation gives CASSLSLGSGETQYF.

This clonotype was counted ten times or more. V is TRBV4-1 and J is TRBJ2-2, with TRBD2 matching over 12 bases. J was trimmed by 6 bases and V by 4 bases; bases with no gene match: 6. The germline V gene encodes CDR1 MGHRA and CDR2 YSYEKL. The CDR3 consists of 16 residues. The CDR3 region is CASSLRLAGDAGELFF. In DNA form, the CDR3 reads TGCGCCAGCAGCCTCCGACTAGCGGGAGACGCCGGGGAGCTGTTTTTT.

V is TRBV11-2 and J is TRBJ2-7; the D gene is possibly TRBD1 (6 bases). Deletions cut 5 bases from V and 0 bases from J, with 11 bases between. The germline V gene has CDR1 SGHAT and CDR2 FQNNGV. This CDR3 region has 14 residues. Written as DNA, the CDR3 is TGTGCCAGCAGCCCGGGACAAGACTCCTACGAGCAGTACTTC. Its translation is CASSPGQDSYEQYF.

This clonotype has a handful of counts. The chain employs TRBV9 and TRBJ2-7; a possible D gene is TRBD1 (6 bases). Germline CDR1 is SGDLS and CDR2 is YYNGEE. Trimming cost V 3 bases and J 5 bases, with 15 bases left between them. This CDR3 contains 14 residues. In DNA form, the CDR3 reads TGTGCCAGCAGCGCGACCGGGACACAGCACGAGCAGTACTTC. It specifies CASSATGTQHEQYF.

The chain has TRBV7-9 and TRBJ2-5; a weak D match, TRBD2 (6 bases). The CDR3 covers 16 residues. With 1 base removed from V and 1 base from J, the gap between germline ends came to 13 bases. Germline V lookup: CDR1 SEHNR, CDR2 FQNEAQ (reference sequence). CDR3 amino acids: CASSLVGTGLQETQYF. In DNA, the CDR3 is TGTGCCAGCAGCTTAGTGGGGACTGGACTCCAAGAGACCCAGTACTTC.

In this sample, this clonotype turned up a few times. As DNA, the CDR3 is TGCAGCGTTGAAGTGTTCGGGGGGGATGAGCAGTTCTTC. Its translation: CSVEVFGGDEQFF. The chain links TRBV29-1 to TRBJ2-1, with TRBD2 matching 8 bases. Germline loops: CDR1 SQVTM, CDR2 ANQGSEA. The CDR3 length is 13 residues. J gave up 8 bases and V 1 base, and 4 bases lay outside the gene matches.

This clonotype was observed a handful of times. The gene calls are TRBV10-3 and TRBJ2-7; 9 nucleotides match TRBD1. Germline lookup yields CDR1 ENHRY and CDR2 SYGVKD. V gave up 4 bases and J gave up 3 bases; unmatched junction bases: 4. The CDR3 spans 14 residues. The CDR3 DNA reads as TGTGCCATCAGTGGGGGGACAGGGTTCTACGAGCAGTACTTC. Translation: CAISGGTGFYEQYF.

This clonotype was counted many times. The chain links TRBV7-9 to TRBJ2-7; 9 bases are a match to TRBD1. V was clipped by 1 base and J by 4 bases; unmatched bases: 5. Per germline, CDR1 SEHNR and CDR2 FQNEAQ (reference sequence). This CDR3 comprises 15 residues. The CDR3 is CASSLEDRGVYEQYF. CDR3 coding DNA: TGTGCCAGCAGCTTAGAGGACAGGGGTGTATACGAGCAGTACTTC.

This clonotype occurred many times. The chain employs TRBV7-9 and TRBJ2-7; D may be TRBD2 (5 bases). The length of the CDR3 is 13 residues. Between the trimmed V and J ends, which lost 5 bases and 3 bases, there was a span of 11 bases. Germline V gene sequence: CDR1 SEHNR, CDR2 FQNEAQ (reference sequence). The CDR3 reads CASSPLSGYEQYF. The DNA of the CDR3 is TGTGCCAGCAGCCCCCTGAGCGGCTACGAGCAGTACTTC.

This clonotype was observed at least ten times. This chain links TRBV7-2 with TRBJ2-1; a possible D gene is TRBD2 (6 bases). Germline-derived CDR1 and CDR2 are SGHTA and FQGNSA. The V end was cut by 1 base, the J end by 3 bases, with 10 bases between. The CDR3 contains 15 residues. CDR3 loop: CASSLVATSYNEQFF. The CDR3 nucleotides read TGTGCCAGCAGCTTAGTAGCGACTAGCTACAATGAGCAGTTCTTC. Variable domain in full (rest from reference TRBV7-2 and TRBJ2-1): GAGVSQSPSNKVTEKGKDVELRCDPISGHTALYWYRQSLGQGLEFLIYFQGNSAPDKSGLPSDRFSAERTGGSVSTLTIQRTQQEDSAVYLCASSLVATSYNEQFFGPGTRLTVL.

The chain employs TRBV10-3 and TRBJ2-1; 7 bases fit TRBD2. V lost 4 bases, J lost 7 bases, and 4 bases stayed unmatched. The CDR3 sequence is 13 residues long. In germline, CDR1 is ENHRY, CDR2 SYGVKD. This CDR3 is CAISGLAKNEQFF. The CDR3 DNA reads TGTGCCATCAGTGGACTAGCTAAGAATGAGCAGTTCTTC.

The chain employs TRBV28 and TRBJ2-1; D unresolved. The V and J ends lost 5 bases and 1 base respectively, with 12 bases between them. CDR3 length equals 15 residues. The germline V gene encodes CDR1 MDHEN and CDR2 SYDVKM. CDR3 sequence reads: CASSAADLSYNEQFF. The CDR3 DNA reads TGTGCCAGCAGTGCAGCCGACTTATCCTACAATGAGCAGTTCTTC.

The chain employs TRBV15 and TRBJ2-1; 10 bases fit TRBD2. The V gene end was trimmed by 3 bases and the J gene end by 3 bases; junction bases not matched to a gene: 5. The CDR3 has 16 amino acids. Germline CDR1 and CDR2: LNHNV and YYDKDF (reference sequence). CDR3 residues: CATSRWTSGDYNEQFF. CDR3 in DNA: TGTGCCACCAGCAGGTGGACTAGCGGAGACTACAATGAGCAGTTCTTC.

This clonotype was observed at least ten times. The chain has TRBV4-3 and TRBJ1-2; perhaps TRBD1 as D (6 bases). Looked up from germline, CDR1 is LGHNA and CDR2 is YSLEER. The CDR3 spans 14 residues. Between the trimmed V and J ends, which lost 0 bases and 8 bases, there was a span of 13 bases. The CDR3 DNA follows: TGCGCCAGCAGCCAAGATCGAACAGGGATGGGCTACACCTTC. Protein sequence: CASSQDRTGMGYTF.

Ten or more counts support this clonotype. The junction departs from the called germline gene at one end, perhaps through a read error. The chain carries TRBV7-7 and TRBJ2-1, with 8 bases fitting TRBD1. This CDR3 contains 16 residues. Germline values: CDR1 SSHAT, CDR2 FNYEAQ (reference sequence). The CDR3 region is CASSLDLDRAYNEQFF. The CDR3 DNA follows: TGTGCTAGCAGCTTAGACCTGGACAGGGCTTACAATGAGCAGTTCTTC.

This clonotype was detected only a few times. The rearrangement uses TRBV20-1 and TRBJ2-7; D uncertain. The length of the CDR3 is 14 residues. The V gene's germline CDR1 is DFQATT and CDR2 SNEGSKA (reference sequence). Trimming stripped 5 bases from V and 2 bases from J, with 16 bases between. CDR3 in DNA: TGCAGTGCTGGCTACACCGGCCACCCCTACGAGCAGTACTTC. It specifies CSAGYTGHPYEQYF.

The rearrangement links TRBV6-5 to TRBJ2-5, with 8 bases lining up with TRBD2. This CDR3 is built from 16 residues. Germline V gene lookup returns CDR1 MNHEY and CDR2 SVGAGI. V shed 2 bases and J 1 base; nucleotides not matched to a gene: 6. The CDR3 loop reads CASSYDLAGGQETQYF. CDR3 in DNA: TGTGCCAGCAGTTACGATTTGGCGGGGGGCCAAGAGACCCAGTACTTC.

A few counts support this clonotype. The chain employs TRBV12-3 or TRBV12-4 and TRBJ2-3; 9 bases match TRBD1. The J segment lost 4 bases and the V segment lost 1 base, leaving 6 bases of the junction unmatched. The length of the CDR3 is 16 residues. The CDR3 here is CASSLGTGVIADTQYF. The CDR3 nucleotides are TGTGCCAGCAGTTTAGGGACAGGGGTAATTGCAGATACGCAGTATTTT.

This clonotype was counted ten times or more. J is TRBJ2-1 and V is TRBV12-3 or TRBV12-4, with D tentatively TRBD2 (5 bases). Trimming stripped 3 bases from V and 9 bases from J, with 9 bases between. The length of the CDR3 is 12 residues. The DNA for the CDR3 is TGTGCCAGCAGTTTTGTGGCGGGTGAGCAGTTCTTC. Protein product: CASSFVAGEQFF.